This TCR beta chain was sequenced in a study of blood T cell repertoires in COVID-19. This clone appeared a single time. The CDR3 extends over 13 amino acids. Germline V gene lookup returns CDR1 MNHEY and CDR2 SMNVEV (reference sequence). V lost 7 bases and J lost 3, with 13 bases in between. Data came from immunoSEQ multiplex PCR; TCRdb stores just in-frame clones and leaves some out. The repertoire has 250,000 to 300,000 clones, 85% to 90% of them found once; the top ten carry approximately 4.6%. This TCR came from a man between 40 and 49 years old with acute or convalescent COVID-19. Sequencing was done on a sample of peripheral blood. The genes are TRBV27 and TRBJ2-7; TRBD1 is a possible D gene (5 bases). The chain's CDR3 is CASKRQGSYEQYF. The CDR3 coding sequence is TGTGCCAGCAAACGGCAGGGAAGCTACGAGCAGTACTTC.